This T cell receptor (beta chain) came from a study of STAT5B mutations in CD4+ large granular lymphocyte leukemia. The V gene's germline CDR1 is LNHDA and CDR2 SQIVND (reference sequence). V was shortened by 4 bases and J by 4 bases, with 8 bases between the two germline ends. The CDR3 runs 13 residues. Broader study findings: Main leukemic clonotypes were patient-specific, but more than 20% appeared at low frequency elsewhere. 8/27 top patient clones versus 2/35 control clones were TRBV06-family.

Under the authors' procedure: Productive clonotypes were detectable down to 2.59 x 10-5 frequency. Profiled with immunoSEQ multiplex PCR; TCRdb holds only in-frame clones, not every one. D and trimming were read from the DNA, whereas the V and J calls and clone size are those reported in that table. The sample lists about 40,000 clones, roughly 81% occurring once. This clone appeared a single time. Its antigen is not known. The sample consisted of CD4+ T cells from blood buffy coats. V is TRBV19 and J is TRBJ2-1; D remains ambiguous. The TCR comes from a human donor in good health. The CDR3 is CASSNSRYNEQFF. The CDR3 nucleotides read TGTGCCAGTAGTAACTCCAGGTACAATGAGCAGTTCTTC.